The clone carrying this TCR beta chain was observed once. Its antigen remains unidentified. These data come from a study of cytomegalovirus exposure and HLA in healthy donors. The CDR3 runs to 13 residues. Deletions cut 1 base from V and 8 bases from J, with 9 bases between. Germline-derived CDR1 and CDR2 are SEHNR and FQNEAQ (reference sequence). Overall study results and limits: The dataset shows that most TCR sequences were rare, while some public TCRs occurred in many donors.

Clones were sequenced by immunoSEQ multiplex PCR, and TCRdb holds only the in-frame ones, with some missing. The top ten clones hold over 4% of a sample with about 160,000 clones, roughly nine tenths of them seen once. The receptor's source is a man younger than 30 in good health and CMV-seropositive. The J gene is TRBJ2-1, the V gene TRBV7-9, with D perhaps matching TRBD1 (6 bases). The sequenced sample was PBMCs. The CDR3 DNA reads TGTGCCAGCAGCTTAGAGGGGGTGGATGAGCAGTTCTTC. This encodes CASSLEGVDEQFF. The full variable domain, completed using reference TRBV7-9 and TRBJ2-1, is DTGVSQNPRHKITKRGQNVTFRCDPISEHNRLYWYRQTLGQGPEFLTYFQNEAQLEKSRLLSDRFSAERPKGSFSTLEIQRTEQGDSAMYLCASSLEGVDEQFFGPGTRLTVL.